These 14 T cell receptor beta chains originate from one sample sequenced in a study of cytomegalovirus exposure and HLA in healthy donors. Vbeta (60) and Jbeta (13) primers were used in the PCR. Generated by immunoSEQ multiplex PCR, the TCRdb table keeps only in-frame clones and is missing some. The table records roughly 290,000 clones, 80% of them present only once. Source material: PBMCs. The receptors derive from a girl aged 2 to 9 in good health and CMV-seronegative.

This sequence joins TRBV11-1 and TRBJ2-5; a weak D match, TRBD2 (5 bases). The germline V and J ends were trimmed by 0 bases and 3 bases, with 8 bases remaining between them. The germline V gene has CDR1 SGHAT and CDR2 FQDESV (reference sequence). The CDR3 sequence is 14 residues long. CDR3 sequence: CASSLAVSEETQYF. The DNA of the CDR3 is TGTGCCAGCAGCTTAGCGGTTAGCGAAGAGACCCAGTACTTC.

V is TRBV7-8 and J is TRBJ1-1, with TRBD1 as a possible D gene (5 bases). Trimming shortened V by 5 bases and J by 1 base, and 11 bases separated the two germline ends. This CDR3 comprises 14 residues. Germline V CDR1 and CDR2: SGHVS, FQNEAQ. CDR3 DNA sequence: TGTGCCAGCAGCCAGGGACTGTGGAACACTGAAGCTTTCTTT. Translated: CASSQGLWNTEAFF.

The V call is TRBV30, the J call TRBJ2-7, with TRBD2 identical over 8 bases. V dropped 8 bases and J dropped 6; count of bases not matched to a gene: 9. Germline CDR1 is GTSNPN and CDR2 is SVGIG (reference sequence). The CDR3 contains 12 residues. Here the CDR3 reads CAGSGGGGEQYF. CDR3 nucleotides: TGTGCCGGATCGGGGGGGGGTGGCGAGCAGTACTTC.

This sequence joins TRBV28 and TRBJ1-1, with D perhaps matching TRBD1 (6 bases). Trimming left V 8 bases short and J 0 bases short, with 13 bases between. The V gene's germline CDR1 is MDHEN and CDR2 SYDVKM. This CDR3 region has 14 residues. The CDR3 region is CASLIDRMNTEAFF. As DNA, the CDR3 is TGTGCCAGCCTGATCGACAGGATGAACACTGAAGCTTTCTTT. Variable domain in full (rest from reference TRBV28 and TRBJ1-1): DVKVTQSSRYLVKRTGEKVFLECVQDMDHENMFWYRQDPGLGLRLIYFSYDVKMKEKGDIPEGYSVSREKKERFSLILESASTNQTSMYLCASLIDRMNTEAFFGQGTRLTVV.

J is TRBJ2-2 and V is TRBV30, with a possible D match to TRBD2 (5 bases). CDR3 length: 12 residues. The germline CDR1 and CDR2 sequences are GTSNPN and SVGIG (reference sequence). The V and J ends lost 4 bases and 7 bases respectively, with 10 bases between them. Here the CDR3 DNA reads TGTGCCTGGACGGGCGGGTTCGGGGAGCTGTTTTTT. Protein sequence: CAWTGGFGELFF.

This clone showed up just once. The chain links TRBV27 to TRBJ1-2, with TRBD1 matching over 9 bases. The V and J ends lost 6 bases and 5 bases, in that order; junction bases with no gene match: 7. Germline CDR1 and CDR2: MNHEY and SMNVEV (reference sequence). The CDR3 spans 14 residues. The CDR3 nucleotides are TGTGCCAGCAGCCCTACAGGGGGCATATATGGCTACACCTTC. As protein: CASSPTGGIYGYTF.

This chain links TRBV28 with TRBJ2-1, with TRBD1 matching 8 bases. The CDR3 runs to 18 residues. Per germline, CDR1 MDHEN and CDR2 SYDVKM. The trim removed 6 bases at V and 0 bases at J, leaving 13 bases unmatched. The DNA for the CDR3 is TGTGCCAGCAGCCCAGCTGGACAGGGCAAGAGCTCCTACAATGAGCAGTTCTTC. Its protein product is CASSPAGQGKSSYNEQFF. Drawing the rest from reference TRBV28 and TRBJ2-1, the complete variable domain is DVKVTQSSRYLVKRTGEKVFLECVQDMDHENMFWYRQDPGLGLRLIYFSYDVKMKEKGDIPEGYSVSREKKERFSLILESASTNQTSMYLCASSPAGQGKSSYNEQFFGPGTRLTVL.

The V and J genes are TRBV7-8 and TRBJ2-2, with TRBD1 matching 7 bases. CDR1 and CDR2 (germline): SGHVS, FQNEAQ. The CDR3 runs 15 residues. With V trimmed by 3 bases and J by 4 bases, 5 bases remained unmatched. The CDR3 protein is CASSLQGVATGELFF. The CDR3 nucleotides are TGTGCCAGCAGCTTGCAGGGGGTCGCCACCGGGGAGCTGTTTTTT.

The rearrangement joins TRBV30 to TRBJ1-5; TRBD1 is a possible D gene (6 bases). Trimming removed 3 bases from V and 0 bases from J, with 9 bases in between. This CDR3 contains 14 residues. From germline, CDR1 is GTSNPN and CDR2 SVGIG (reference sequence). In DNA, the CDR3 is TGTGCCTGGAGGGACAGCGTTAGCAATCAGCCCCAGCATTTT. Translated, it gives CAWRDSVSNQPQHF.

The chain employs TRBV28 and TRBJ1-6; D not resolved. CDR3 size: 17 residues. V was clipped by 2 bases and J by 4 bases, with 15 bases between them. From germline, CDR1 is MDHEN and CDR2 SYDVKM. CDR3 sequence reads: CASSLVTAAVYNSPLHF. In DNA form, the CDR3 reads TGTGCCAGCAGTTTAGTCACCGCCGCGGTTTATAATTCACCCCTCCACTTT.

This rearrangement joins TRBV28 to TRBJ1-2, with D unclear. CDR1 is MDHEN and CDR2 is SYDVKM in the germline V gene. V lost 4 bases, J lost 8 bases, and 14 bases lay in between. There are 13 residues in the CDR3. CDR3 coding DNA: TGTGCCAGCAGTTACGGACTCCCCGGAGGCTACACCTTC. Translation gives CASSYGLPGGYTF.

The V and J genes are TRBV4-1 and TRBJ1-1; TRBD1 is a possible D gene (5 bases). The CDR3 contains 14 residues. V was cut by 4 bases and J by 8 bases, with 17 bases left in between. Germline V CDR1 and CDR2: MGHRA, YSYEKL. Here the CDR3 DNA reads TGCGCCAGCAGCCCAGGCATAGTAGGGGAAGAAGCTTTCTTT. It translates to CASSPGIVGEEAFF.

The chain combines TRBV7-6 with TRBJ2-5; TRBD2 matches 8 bases. Germline CDR1 SGHVS, CDR2 FNYEAQ. J was trimmed by 5 bases and V by 5 bases; bases with no gene match: 7. The CDR3 sequence is 14 residues long. The CDR3 here is CASSGRGVVETQYF. The DNA for the CDR3 is TGTGCCAGCAGCGGGCGGGGGGTGGTTGAGACCCAGTACTTC.

This chain links TRBV4-1 with TRBJ2-1; TRBD2 matches at 9 bases. Germline loops: CDR1 MGHRA, CDR2 YSYEKL. The length of the CDR3 is 18 residues. With V trimmed by 4 bases and J by 2 bases, 12 bases remained unmatched. The CDR3 DNA follows: TGCGCCAGCAGCCCCATTCCAAGCGGGAGGCAAACCTACAATGAGCAGTTCTTC. Its translation is CASSPIPSGRQTYNEQFF.